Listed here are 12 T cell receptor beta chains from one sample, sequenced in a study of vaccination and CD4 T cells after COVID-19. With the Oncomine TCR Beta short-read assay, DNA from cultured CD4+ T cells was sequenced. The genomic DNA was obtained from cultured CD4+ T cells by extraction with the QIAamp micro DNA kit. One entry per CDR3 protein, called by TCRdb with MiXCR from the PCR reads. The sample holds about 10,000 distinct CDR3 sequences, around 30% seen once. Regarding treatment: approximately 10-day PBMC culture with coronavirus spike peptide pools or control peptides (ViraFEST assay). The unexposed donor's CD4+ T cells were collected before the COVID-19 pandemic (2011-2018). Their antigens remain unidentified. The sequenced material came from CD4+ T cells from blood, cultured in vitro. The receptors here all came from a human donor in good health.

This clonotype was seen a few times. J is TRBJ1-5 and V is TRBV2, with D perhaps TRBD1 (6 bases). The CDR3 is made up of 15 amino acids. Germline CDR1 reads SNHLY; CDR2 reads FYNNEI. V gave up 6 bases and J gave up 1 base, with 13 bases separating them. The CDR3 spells CASRSRGWSNQPQHF. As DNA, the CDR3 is TGTGCCAGCAGGAGCAGGGGTTGGAGCAATCAGCCCCAGCATTTT.

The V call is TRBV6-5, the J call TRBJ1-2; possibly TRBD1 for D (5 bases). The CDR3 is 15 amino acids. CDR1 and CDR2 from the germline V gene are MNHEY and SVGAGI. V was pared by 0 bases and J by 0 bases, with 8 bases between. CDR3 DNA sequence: TGTGCCAGCAGTTACTCGATAGGGGCTAACTATGGCTACACCTTC. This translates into CASSYSIGANYGYTF.

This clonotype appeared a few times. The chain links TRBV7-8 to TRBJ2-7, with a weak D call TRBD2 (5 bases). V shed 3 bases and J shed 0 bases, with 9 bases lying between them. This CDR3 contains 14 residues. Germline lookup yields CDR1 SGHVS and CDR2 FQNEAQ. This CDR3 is CASSFERTSYEQYF. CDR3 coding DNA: TGTGCCAGCAGCTTTGAGCGGACCTCCTACGAGCAGTACTTC.

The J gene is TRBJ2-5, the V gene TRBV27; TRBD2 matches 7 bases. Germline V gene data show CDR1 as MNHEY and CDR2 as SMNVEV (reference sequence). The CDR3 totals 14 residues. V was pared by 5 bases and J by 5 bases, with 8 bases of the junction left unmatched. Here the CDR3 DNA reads TGTGCCAGCAGTCGACCGGGGGGAGCGGAGACCCAGTACTTC. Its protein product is CASSRPGGAETQYF.

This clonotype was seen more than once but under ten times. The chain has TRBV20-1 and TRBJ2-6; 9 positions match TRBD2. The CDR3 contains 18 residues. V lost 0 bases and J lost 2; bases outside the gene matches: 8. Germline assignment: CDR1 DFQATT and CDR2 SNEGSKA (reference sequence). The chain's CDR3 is CSARDLTAGGTGANVLTF. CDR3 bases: TGCAGTGCTAGAGATTTGACGGCGGGAGGGACTGGGGCCAACGTCCTGACTTTC.

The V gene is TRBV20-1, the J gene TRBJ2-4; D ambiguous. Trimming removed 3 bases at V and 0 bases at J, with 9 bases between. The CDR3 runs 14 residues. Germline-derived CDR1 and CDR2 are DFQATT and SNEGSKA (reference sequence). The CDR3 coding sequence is TGCAGTGCTAGCACATTGCTAGCCAAAAACATTCAGTACTTC. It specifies CSASTLLAKNIQYF.

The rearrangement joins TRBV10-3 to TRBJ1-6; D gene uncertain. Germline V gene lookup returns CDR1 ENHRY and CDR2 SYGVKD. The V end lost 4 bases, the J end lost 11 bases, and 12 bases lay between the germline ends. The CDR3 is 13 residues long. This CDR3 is CAISAEGEPPLHF. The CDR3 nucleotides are TGTGCCATCAGTGCGGAGGGAGAGCCACCCCTCCACTTT.

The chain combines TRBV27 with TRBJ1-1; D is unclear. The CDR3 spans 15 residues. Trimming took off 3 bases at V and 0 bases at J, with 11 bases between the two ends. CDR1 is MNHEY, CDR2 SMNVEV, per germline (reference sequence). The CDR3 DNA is TGTGCCAGCAGTTTGAACGCCGGGATGAACACTGAAGCTTTCTTT. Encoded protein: CASSLNAGMNTEAFF.

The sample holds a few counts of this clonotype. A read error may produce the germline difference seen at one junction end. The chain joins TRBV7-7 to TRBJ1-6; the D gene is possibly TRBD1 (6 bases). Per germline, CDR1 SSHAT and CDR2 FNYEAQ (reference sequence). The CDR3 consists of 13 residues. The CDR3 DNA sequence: TGTGCTAGCAGTCAAACAGGGAATTCACCCCTCCACTTT. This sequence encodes CASSQTGNSPLHF.

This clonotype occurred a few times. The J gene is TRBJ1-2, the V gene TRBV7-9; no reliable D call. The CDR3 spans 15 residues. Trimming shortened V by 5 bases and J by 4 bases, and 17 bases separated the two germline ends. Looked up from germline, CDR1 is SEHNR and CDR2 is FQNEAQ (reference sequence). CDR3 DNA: TGTGCCAGCAGCAAAAACGTTAGGGAAGTCTATGGCTACACCTTC. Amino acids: CASSKNVREVYGYTF.

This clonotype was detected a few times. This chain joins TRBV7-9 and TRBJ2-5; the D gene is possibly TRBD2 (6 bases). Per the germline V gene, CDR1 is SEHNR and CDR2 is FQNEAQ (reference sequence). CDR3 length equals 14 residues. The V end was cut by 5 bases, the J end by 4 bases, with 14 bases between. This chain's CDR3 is CASSPQTRGETQYF. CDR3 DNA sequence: TGTGCCAGCAGCCCCCAGACTAGGGGAGAGACCCAGTACTTC.

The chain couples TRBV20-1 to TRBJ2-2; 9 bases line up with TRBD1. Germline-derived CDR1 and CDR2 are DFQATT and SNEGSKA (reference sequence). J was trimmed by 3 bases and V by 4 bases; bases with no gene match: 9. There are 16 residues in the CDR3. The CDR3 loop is CSATAGTGQYTGELFF. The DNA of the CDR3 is TGCAGTGCTACGGCCGGGACAGGGCAATACACCGGGGAGCTGTTTTTT.